Below, 24 T cell receptor beta chains from the same sample are listed, as sequenced in a study of shared clonotypes between healthy human individuals. Measured with immunoSEQ multiplex PCR; TCRdb has only the in-frame clones, and not every one. The table records about 680,000 clones, 92% of them present only once. The naive CD8 fraction comprised CD45RO-negative cells positively selected for CCR7 and excluded terminally differentiated effector memory CD45RA+ cells. Sequencing was performed on naive CD8+ T cells sorted from blood. The receptors here all came from a man aged 30-40 years in good health.

The chain has TRBV11-3 and TRBJ2-7, with a possible D match to TRBD2 (6 bases). The CDR3 spans 15 residues. V lost 4 bases and J lost 5, with 18 bases in between. Looked up from germline, CDR1 is SGHNT and CDR2 is YENEEA. CDR3 sequence: CASSSTRRVHHEQYF. The CDR3 coding sequence is TGTGCCAGCAGCTCCACCCGGAGGGTTCACCACGAGCAGTACTTC. The full variable domain, in which reference TRBV11-3 and TRBJ2-7 provide the parts outside the CDR3, is EAGVVQSPRYKIIEKKQPVAFWCNPISGHNTLYWYLQNLGQGPELLIRYENEEAVDDSQLPKDRFSAERLKGVDSTLKIQPAELGDSAVYLCASSSTRRVHHEQYFGPGTRLTVT.

The chain joins TRBV15 to TRBJ1-1, with a tentative D call TRBD1 (5 bases). V gave up 3 bases and J gave up 7 bases, with 12 bases separating them. The CDR3 is 13 amino acids. CDR1 and CDR2 from the germline V gene are LNHNV and YYDKDF (reference sequence). CDR3 coding DNA: TGTGCCACCAGCAGCTGGGGGATTAATGAAGCTTTCTTT. Amino acid sequence: CATSSWGINEAFF.

This clone has only a few counts. The V gene is TRBV15, the J gene TRBJ2-6, with D maybe TRBD1 (5 bases). The CDR3 totals 16 residues. Trimming cost V 0 bases and J 2 bases, with 8 bases left between them. Germline V gene lookup returns CDR1 LNHNV and CDR2 YYDKDF (reference sequence). The CDR3 here is CATSRDPGTGANVLTF. The CDR3, as DNA: TGTGCCACCAGCAGAGATCCAGGGACTGGGGCCAACGTCCTGACTTTC.

The rearrangement uses TRBV28 and TRBJ2-1; TRBD1 matches at 10 bases. In germline, CDR1 is MDHEN, CDR2 SYDVKM. The CDR3 consists of 18 residues. V shed 6 bases, J shed 8 bases, and the junction held 19 bases outside the gene matches. CDR3 sequence: CASSTKTGGPFGGHEQFF. CDR3 nucleotides: TGTGCCAGCAGCACAAAGACAGGGGGCCCTTTTGGTGGTCATGAGCAGTTCTTC. Filled out from reference TRBV28 and TRBJ2-1, the complete variable domain reads DVKVTQSSRYLVKRTGEKVFLECVQDMDHENMFWYRQDPGLGLRLIYFSYDVKMKEKGDIPEGYSVSREKKERFSLILESASTNQTSMYLCASSTKTGGPFGGHEQFFGPGTRLTVL.

The CDR3 protein is CASSPTPPQWYF. The CDR3, as DNA: TGTGCCAGCAGCCCCACCCCCCCACAGTGGTATTTT. The rearrangement uses TRBV5-4 and TRBJ2-3; D not certain. V lost 4 bases and J lost 14, with 17 bases in between. Germline-derived CDR1 and CDR2 are SGHNT and YYREEE (reference sequence). The CDR3 extends over 12 amino acids.

The chain uses TRBV7-2 and TRBJ2-5; 12 nucleotides align to TRBD2. Germline V CDR1 and CDR2: SGHTA, FQGNSA. The CDR3 loop spans 16 amino acids. Trimming took 3 bases from V and 4 from J; bases not matched to a gene: 6. The CDR3 nucleotides are TGTGCCAGCAGCTTCTGGACTAGCGGGATGGGAGAGACCCAGTACTTC. Its protein product is CASSFWTSGMGETQYF.

The rearrangement uses TRBV27 and TRBJ1-2; tentatively, D is TRBD1 (6 bases). Trimming stripped 6 bases from V and 4 bases from J, with 24 bases between. The germline CDR1 and CDR2 sequences are MNHEY and SMNVEV (reference sequence). CDR3 length equals 17 residues. This chain's CDR3 is CASSDDPLSEGGYGYTF. CDR3 DNA: TGTGCCAGCAGCGATGACCCACTGTCCGAAGGGGGCTATGGCTACACCTTC.

The rearrangement joins TRBV10-3 to TRBJ1-3, with TRBD1 matching over 8 bases. The junction had 2 bases not matched to a gene; V was cut back by 9 bases and J by 4 bases. Per germline, CDR1 ENHRY and CDR2 SYGVKD. This CDR3 has 12 residues. The CDR3 is CAIGTGGNTIYF. The CDR3 DNA sequence: TGTGCCATAGGGACAGGCGGAAACACCATATATTTT.

CDR3 loop: CASSPLLANNEQFF. The CDR3 DNA is TGTGCCAGCAGTCCCCTACTAGCGAACAATGAGCAGTTCTTC. The chain joins TRBV28 to TRBJ2-1; TRBD2 matches 7 bases. There are 14 residues in the CDR3. Germline CDR1 is MDHEN and CDR2 is SYDVKM. V was clipped by 5 bases and J by 5 bases; unmatched bases: 6. The full variable domain, completed using reference TRBV28 and TRBJ2-1, is DVKVTQSSRYLVKRTGEKVFLECVQDMDHENMFWYRQDPGLGLRLIYFSYDVKMKEKGDIPEGYSVSREKKERFSLILESASTNQTSMYLCASSPLLANNEQFFGPGTRLTVL.

V is TRBV5-1 and J is TRBJ2-7, with 10 bases that match TRBD1. The CDR3 is 15 residues long. Germline values: CDR1 SGHRS, CDR2 YFSETQ. V trimming: 2 bases; J trimming: 4 bases; junction bases outside the gene matches: 6. CDR3 coding DNA: TGCGCCAGCAGCTTACGGACAGGGGGGTTTTACGAGCAGTACTTC. Translation gives CASSLRTGGFYEQYF.

This clone was seen only once. The chain joins TRBV4-1 to TRBJ1-1; 7 bases agree with TRBD1. CDR1 is MGHRA and CDR2 is YSYEKL in the germline V gene. With 4 bases clipped from V and 9 bases from J, the junction kept 11 bases outside the gene matches. This CDR3 is built from 14 residues. This CDR3 reads CASSLPGLGGQAFF. DNA of the CDR3: TGCGCCAGCAGCCTCCCCGGTCTAGGGGGCCAAGCTTTCTTT.

CDR3 coding DNA: TGTGCCAGTACCGCTCTCGACGGAAATCAGCCCCAGCATTTT. It translates to CASTALDGNQPQHF. This rearrangement joins TRBV19 to TRBJ1-5; D remains unclear. CDR1 LNHDA and CDR2 SQIVND come from the germline V gene (reference sequence). There are 14 residues in the CDR3. The V end was cut by 7 bases, the J end by 4 bases, with 14 bases between. Filled out from reference TRBV19 and TRBJ1-5, the complete variable domain reads DGGITQSPKYLFRKEGQNVTLSCEQNLNHDAMYWYRQDPGQGLRLIYYSQIVNDFQKGDIAEGYSVSREKKESFPLTVTSAQKNPTAFYLCASTALDGNQPQHFGDGTRLSIL.

The chain joins TRBV5-1 to TRBJ2-3, with 8 bases identical to TRBD2. Trimming took 6 bases from V and 3 from J; bases not matched to a gene: 21. Germline-derived CDR1 and CDR2 are SGHRS and YFSETQ. The CDR3 length is 19 residues. The CDR3 region has the DNA TGCGCCAGCAACTGGGGGCCCACGCCCAGCGGGAGCGAGACAGATACGCAGTATTTT. This sequence encodes CASNWGPTPSGSETDTQYF.

This chain joins TRBV6-1 and TRBJ2-7, with 7 bases matching TRBD1. The trim removed 8 bases at V and 4 bases at J, leaving 14 bases unmatched. Looked up from germline, CDR1 is MNHNS and CDR2 is SASEGT. The CDR3 is 15 residues long. The CDR3 sequence is CASLYLQGSGYEQYF. The CDR3 DNA sequence: TGTGCCAGCTTGTATTTACAGGGGTCTGGGTACGAGCAGTACTTC.

The gene calls are TRBV9 and TRBJ2-5; TRBD2 is a possible D gene (6 bases). The CDR3 runs 16 residues. Germline V lookup: CDR1 SGDLS, CDR2 YYNGEE. V dropped 0 bases and J dropped 4 bases, with 16 bases sitting between them. CDR3 sequence reads: CASSVGGGTVPETQYF. The CDR3 DNA sequence: TGTGCCAGCAGCGTAGGTGGCGGGACGGTCCCAGAGACCCAGTACTTC.

As concerns this clone: Other DNA sequences in this specimen translate into the identical CDR3. The V gene is TRBV28, the J gene TRBJ1-2; perhaps TRBD1 as D (5 bases). Germline V lookup: CDR1 MDHEN, CDR2 SYDVKM. V was pared by 3 bases and J by 0 bases, with 5 bases between. This CDR3 comprises 13 residues. CDR3 residues: CASSLGPNYGYTF. The CDR3 DNA follows: TGTGCCAGCAGTTTGGGACCTAACTATGGCTACACCTTC.

J is TRBJ2-1 and V is TRBV7-8; TRBD1 matches 8 bases. The CDR3 is made up of 13 amino acids. V lost 4 bases to trimming and J lost 10 bases; unmatched junction nucleotides: 6. Germline CDR1 reads SGHVS; CDR2 reads FQNEAQ. The CDR3 sequence is CASSSWTGQEQFF. For the CDR3, the DNA is TGTGCCAGCAGCTCGTGGACAGGGCAGGAGCAGTTCTTC.

This clone is a singleton in its sample. The rearrangement uses TRBV7-8 and TRBJ1-2; tentative D call: TRBD1 (5 bases). Trimming took 2 bases from V and 5 from J, leaving 18 bases between them. In germline, CDR1 is SGHVS, CDR2 FQNEAQ. The CDR3 runs 16 residues. Here the CDR3 reads CASSLREGLGPYGYTF. The CDR3 DNA follows: TGTGCCAGCAGCTTACGGGAGGGCTTGGGGCCTTATGGCTACACCTTC.

The rearrangement joins TRBV19 to TRBJ1-1; 7 bases align to TRBD1. From germline, CDR1 is LNHDA and CDR2 SQIVND (reference sequence). Trimming at V came to 5 bases and at J to 4 bases, leaving 7 bases not matched to a gene. This CDR3 has 14 amino acids. CDR3 residues: CASSLTGKVTEAFF. The CDR3 DNA reads TGTGCCAGTAGTTTGACAGGGAAAGTCACTGAAGCTTTCTTT.

The chain employs TRBV7-9 and TRBJ2-1; 9 bases agree with TRBD1. In germline, CDR1 is SEHNR, CDR2 FQNEAQ (reference sequence). The CDR3 loop spans 19 amino acids. The V and J ends lost 4 bases and 6 bases, in that order; junction bases with no gene match: 19. CDR3 sequence reads: CASSSHRGRTLREGNEQFF. The CDR3 nucleotides are TGTGCCAGCAGCTCCCACAGGGGGCGCACTTTAAGAGAAGGCAATGAGCAGTTCTTC.

CDR3 in DNA: TGTGCCAGCAGCGAAGGGAGAGGTATAGATACGCAGTATTTT. It encodes CASSEGRGIDTQYF. V is TRBV9 and J is TRBJ2-3, with a tentative D call TRBD2 (5 bases). Trimming pared 3 bases from V and 5 bases from J, leaving 13 bases between. There are 14 residues in the CDR3. CDR1 SGDLS and CDR2 YYNGEE come from the germline V gene.

The chain is built from TRBV27 and TRBJ2-3, with TRBD1 as a possible D gene (6 bases). The V end lost 3 bases, the J end lost 4 bases, and 11 bases lay between the germline ends. Germline V gives CDR1 MNHEY, CDR2 SMNVEV (reference sequence). CDR3 size: 14 residues. In DNA, the CDR3 is TGTGCCAGCAGTTTCGGCAGGGGCGCAGATACGCAGTATTTT. Its protein product is CASSFGRGADTQYF.

The V call is TRBV7-9, the J call TRBJ2-5; 8 bases match TRBD2. From germline, CDR1 is SEHNR and CDR2 FQNEAQ (reference sequence). The trim removed 10 bases at V and 4 bases at J, leaving 8 bases unmatched. This CDR3 spans 13 amino acids. CDR3 sequence reads: CATAGGSRETQYF. Here the CDR3 DNA reads TGTGCCACGGCGGGAGGTTCCCGAGAGACCCAGTACTTC.

V and J are TRBV19 and TRBJ2-7, with D possibly being TRBD2 (5 bases). The CDR3 has 14 amino acids. Germline V gives CDR1 LNHDA, CDR2 SQIVND (reference sequence). Deletions cut 7 bases from V and 7 bases from J, with 20 bases between. The CDR3 reads CASTPETGSWEQYF. CDR3 in DNA: TGTGCCAGTACTCCAGAGACGGGGAGCTGGGAGCAGTACTTC.